The 27 T cell receptor beta chains below come from one sample, sequenced in a study of cytomegalovirus exposure and HLA in healthy donors. The study ran its PCR with 60 Vbeta and 13 Jbeta primers. Sequenced by immunoSEQ multiplex PCR; TCRdb stores in-frame clones only, minus some. The repertoire includes around 150,000 clones, roughly four fifths of them detected once, and around 1.5% sits in the top ten. Sequences were obtained from PBMCs. The receptors derive from a man aged 18 to 29 in good health and CMV-seronegative.

The chain uses TRBV5-1 and TRBJ2-7, with D possibly TRBD2 on 6 matching bases. V was clipped by 4 bases and J by 5 bases, with 19 bases between them. CDR3 size: 15 residues. Germline values: CDR1 SGHRS, CDR2 YFSETQ. CDR3 sequence: CASSRNAGSSDEQYF. CDR3 DNA sequence: TGCGCCAGCAGCCGTAATGCCGGGAGCAGCGACGAGCAGTACTTC.

This clone was found once. The V and J genes are TRBV5-1 and TRBJ2-7, with a tentative D call TRBD1 (7 bases). The CDR3 sequence is 12 residues long. Deletions cut 4 bases from V and 9 bases from J, with 14 bases between. Germline CDR1 and CDR2: SGHRS and YFSETQ. CDR3 sequence: CASSQGVGGQYF. CDR3 bases: TGCGCCAGCAGCCAGGGGGTGGGAGGGCAGTACTTC. Using reference TRBV5-1 and TRBJ2-7 for the parts outside the CDR3, the full variable domain is KAGVTQTPRYLIKTRGQQVTLSCSPISGHRSVSWYQQTPGQGLQFLFEYFSETQRNKGNFPGRFSGRQFSNSRSEMNVSTLELGDSALYLCASSQGVGGQYFGPGTRLTVT.

The table lists this clone with a count of one. Other DNA sequences from this sample encode an identical CDR3 as well. This rearrangement joins TRBV2 to TRBJ1-3, with a tentative D call TRBD1 (5 bases). This CDR3 has 15 amino acids. The V end lost 4 bases, the J end lost 0 bases, and 10 bases lay between the germline ends. The germline gives CDR1 SNHLY, CDR2 FYNNEI. CDR3 in DNA: TGTGCCAGCAGTGTGGGGGGGAGCTCTGGAAACACCATATATTTT. This codes for CASSVGGSSGNTIYF. Supplemented by reference TRBV2 and TRBJ1-3, the full variable domain reads EPEVTQTPSHQVTQMGQEVILRCVPISNHLYFYWYRQILGQKVEFLVSFYNNEISEKSEIFDDQFSVERPDGSNFTLKIRSTKLEDSAMYFCASSVGGSSGNTIYFGEGSWLTVV.

The chain recombines TRBV7-8 with TRBJ2-5; 9 nucleotides align to TRBD1. CDR1 and CDR2 from the germline V gene are SGHVS and FQNEAQ. The trim removed 5 bases at V and 5 bases at J, leaving 12 bases unmatched. CDR3 length equals 16 residues. CDR3 DNA: TGTGCCAGCAGCCGCCGGGACAGGGACCGCCAGGAGACCCAGTACTTC. Its protein product is CASSRRDRDRQETQYF.

This chain joins TRBV27 and TRBJ2-2; D might be TRBD2 (6 bases). With 3 bases removed from V and 7 bases from J, the gap between germline ends came to 9 bases. CDR1 MNHEY and CDR2 SMNVEV come from the germline V gene (reference sequence). The CDR3 extends over 13 amino acids. CDR3 loop: CASSFPGVGELFF. CDR3 nucleotide sequence: TGTGCCAGCAGTTTCCCGGGAGTCGGGGAGCTGTTTTTT.

The rearrangement links TRBV4-3 to TRBJ2-3; the D is unclear. This CDR3 spans 15 amino acids. Per germline, CDR1 LGHNA and CDR2 YSLEER. V was trimmed by 0 bases and J by 3 bases, leaving 10 bases between them. CDR3 loop: CASSQDIDGTDTQYF. The CDR3 nucleotides are TGCGCCAGCAGCCAAGATATTGACGGGACAGATACGCAGTATTTT.

The chain uses TRBV11-2 and TRBJ2-1; D ambiguous. The CDR3 spans 13 residues. Trimming pared 3 bases from V and 5 bases from J, leaving 8 bases between. Germline assignment: CDR1 SGHAT and CDR2 FQNNGV. The CDR3 DNA sequence: TGTGCCAGCAGCTTCATTCAGGACAATGAGCAGTTCTTC. Translation: CASSFIQDNEQFF.

This chain joins TRBV25-1 and TRBJ2-7; a possible D gene is TRBD2 (5 bases). Trimming pared 5 bases from V and 6 bases from J, leaving 14 bases between. This CDR3 has 13 residues. Germline V lookup: CDR1 MGHDK, CDR2 SYGVNS. The CDR3 coding sequence is TGTGCCAGCAGTCGAGGGTTCGGTGGCGAGCAGTACTTC. This codes for CASSRGFGGEQYF.

This clone came up a few times. V usage is TRBV30 and J usage is TRBJ2-1; 9 bases align to TRBD2. CDR3 size: 15 residues. The trim removed 5 bases at V and 3 bases at J, leaving 8 bases unmatched. Germline V CDR1 and CDR2: GTSNPN, SVGIG (reference sequence). CDR3 nucleotide sequence: TGTGCCTGGGGCGATGGGCGGGAGGGCTACAATGAGCAGTTCTTC. It codes for CAWGDGREGYNEQFF.

This rearrangement joins TRBV25-1 to TRBJ1-4; possibly TRBD1 for D (5 bases). V dropped 3 bases and J dropped 8 bases, with 10 bases sitting between them. This CDR3 region has 13 residues. Germline V gene sequence: CDR1 MGHDK, CDR2 SYGVNS. The chain's CDR3 is CASSEGRGEKLFF. CDR3 in DNA: TGTGCCAGCAGTGAGGGAAGGGGCGAAAAACTGTTTTTT. The variable domain in full, with the rest retrieved from reference TRBV25-1 and TRBJ1-4, is EADIYQTPRYLVIGTGKKITLECSQTMGHDKMYWYQQDPGMELHLIHYSYGVNSTEKGDLSSESTVSRIRTEHFPLTLESARPSHTSQYLCASSEGRGEKLFFGSGTQLSVL.

This clone is a singleton in its sample. The V call is TRBV5-4, the J call TRBJ1-1; weak D call: TRBD1 (6 bases). Germline CDR1 and CDR2: SGHNT and YYREEE (reference sequence). V was pared by 6 bases and J by 1 base, with 10 bases between. The CDR3 totals 13 residues. As DNA, the CDR3 is TGTGCCAGCAACCGAGGGGGGAACACTGAAGCTTTCTTT. It is translated as CASNRGGNTEAFF.

V and J are TRBV5-5 and TRBJ2-3; TRBD1 might be the D (6 bases). The CDR3 has 14 residues. Per germline, CDR1 SGHKS and CDR2 YYEKEE (reference sequence). Trimming cost V 5 bases and J 4 bases, with 14 bases left between them. The CDR3 is CASRTRTASDTQYF. In DNA form, the CDR3 reads TGTGCCAGCAGGACGAGGACAGCCTCAGATACGCAGTATTTT.

The rearrangement joins TRBV7-9 to TRBJ2-7, with TRBD2 matching over 11 bases. This CDR3 has 14 residues. Trimming at V came to 5 bases and at J to 6 bases, leaving 6 bases not matched to a gene. Germline V lookup: CDR1 SEHNR, CDR2 FQNEAQ (reference sequence). The CDR3 reads CASSELAGGTEQYF. For the CDR3, the DNA is TGTGCCAGCAGCGAGCTAGCGGGAGGTACCGAGCAGTACTTC. The full variable domain, rest sourced from reference TRBV7-9 and TRBJ2-7, is DTGVSQNPRHKITKRGQNVTFRCDPISEHNRLYWYRQTLGQGPEFLTYFQNEAQLEKSRLLSDRFSAERPKGSFSTLEIQRTEQGDSAMYLCASSELAGGTEQYFGPGTRLTVT.

This clone was found a few times. The J gene is TRBJ1-4, the V gene TRBV23-1; D is possibly TRBD1 (6 bases). TRBV23-1 belongs to the ORF category, with a function that is uncertain. Trimming removed 2 bases from V and 4 bases from J, with 11 bases in between. CDR3 length equals 15 residues. This chain's CDR3 is CASSQGGALNEKLFF. DNA for the CDR3: TGCGCCAGCAGTCAAGGGGGCGCCCTTAATGAAAAACTGTTTTTT.

This CDR3 is CASSLRGATNTEAFF. As DNA, the CDR3 is TGTGCCAGCAGCTTACGGGGGGCAACGAACACTGAAGCTTTCTTT. This sequence joins TRBV7-9 and TRBJ1-1; tentatively, D is TRBD1 (6 bases). V was pared by 2 bases and J by 1 base, with 11 bases between. Germline CDR1 and CDR2: SEHNR and FQNEAQ (reference sequence). The CDR3 extends over 15 amino acids.

The rearrangement joins TRBV11-3 to TRBJ2-7; the match to TRBD1 covers 7 bases. The ends lost 5 bases at V and 4 bases at J; junction bases unmatched: 5. The germline V gene encodes CDR1 SGHNT and CDR2 YENEEA. This CDR3 is 13 amino acids long. The CDR3 region is CASSASGGYEQYF. DNA for the CDR3: TGTGCCAGCAGCGCCTCAGGGGGTTACGAGCAGTACTTC.

There are a few counts of this clone. The chain has TRBV6-1 and TRBJ2-3; TRBD2 aligns across 8 bases. The CDR3 consists of 15 residues. Unmatched junction bases numbered 10, after V lost 5 bases and J lost 6 bases. Germline V gene lookup returns CDR1 MNHNS and CDR2 SASEGT. CDR3 in DNA: TGTGCCAGCAGTACCCACGGGGGGGAGCGGGATACGCAGTATTTT. Protein product: CASSTHGGERDTQYF.

The CDR3: CASSPSSGDAYNEQFF. CDR3 bases: TGTGCCAGCAGTCCCAGCAGCGGGGACGCCTACAATGAGCAGTTCTTC. This chain joins TRBV27 and TRBJ2-1; TRBD2 matches at 7 bases. Germline assignment: CDR1 MNHEY and CDR2 SMNVEV (reference sequence). The CDR3 consists of 16 residues. V shed 5 bases, J shed 2 bases, and the junction held 9 bases outside the gene matches.

This clone occurred a few times. This chain connects TRBV19 to TRBJ2-3; no firm D call. The CDR3 is made up of 12 amino acids. Germline assignment: CDR1 LNHDA and CDR2 SQIVND (reference sequence). V was shortened by 9 bases and J by 2 bases, with 9 bases between the two germline ends. CDR3 bases: TGTGCCAGCCACAGTGACACAGATACGCAGTATTTT. It is translated as CASHSDTDTQYF. The variable domain in full, completed from reference TRBV19 and TRBJ2-3, reads DGGITQSPKYLFRKEGQNVTLSCEQNLNHDAMYWYRQDPGQGLRLIYYSQIVNDFQKGDIAEGYSVSREKKESFPLTVTSAQKNPTAFYLCASHSDTDTQYFGPGTRLTVL.

The J gene is TRBJ2-7, the V gene TRBV11-2; 12 bases match TRBD2. Germline V gene data show CDR1 as SGHAT and CDR2 as FQNNGV. V trimming: 4 bases; J trimming: 2 bases; junction bases outside the gene matches: 9. The CDR3 is 17 residues long. The CDR3 sequence is CASSSRRTSGNPYEQYF. The CDR3 region has the DNA TGTGCCAGCAGCTCCCGCCGGACTAGCGGGAACCCCTACGAGCAGTACTTC.

The gene calls are TRBV9 and TRBJ2-3; D possibly corresponds to TRBD2 (5 bases). The CDR3 has 15 residues. Germline values: CDR1 SGDLS, CDR2 YYNGEE. The ends were cut back, 4 bases at V and 3 bases at J, with 15 bases in the middle. The CDR3 DNA reads as TGTGCCAGCAGCACAACGGGAAGAGGGACAGATACGCAGTATTTT. Protein product: CASSTTGRGTDTQYF. Full variable domain (rest looked up from reference TRBV9 and TRBJ2-3): DSGVTQTPKHLITATGQRVTLRCSPRSGDLSVYWYQQSLDQGLQFLIQYYNGEERAKGNILERFSAQQFPDLHSELNLSSLELGDSALYFCASSTTGRGTDTQYFGPGTRLTVL.

V is TRBV7-2 and J is TRBJ2-5; no clear D. The germline V and J ends were trimmed by 5 bases and 1 base, with 8 bases remaining between them. CDR3 length: 13 amino acids. Germline assignment: CDR1 SGHTA and CDR2 FQGNSA. The CDR3, as DNA: TGTGCCAGCAGCAACTTAGCCCAAGAGACCCAGTACTTC. Translating gives CASSNLAQETQYF.

This rearrangement joins TRBV6-1 to TRBJ2-5; TRBD1 aligns across 8 bases. This CDR3 comprises 15 residues. V lost 5 bases to trimming and J lost 11 bases; unmatched junction nucleotides: 16. Germline V gene lookup returns CDR1 MNHNS and CDR2 SASEGT. The CDR3 DNA reads as TGTGCCAGCAGTAGCCTCCCGGGACAGGCTGGAGAGCAGTACTTC. Its protein is CASSSLPGQAGEQYF.

The chain couples TRBV4-3 to TRBJ2-3; 13 bases map to TRBD2. Germline lookup yields CDR1 LGHNA and CDR2 YSLEER. CDR3 length equals 15 residues. V lost 4 bases and J lost 5; bases outside the gene matches: 3. The CDR3: CASSRTSGSLDTQYF. The DNA for the CDR3 is TGCGCCAGCAGCCGGACTAGCGGGAGTCTAGATACGCAGTATTTT.

This clone was seen a handful of times. V and J are TRBV6-1 and TRBJ2-5; perhaps TRBD2 as D (6 bases). The germline V and J ends were trimmed by 6 bases and 5 bases, with 19 bases remaining between them. The CDR3 length is 15 residues. Germline loops: CDR1 MNHNS, CDR2 SASEGT. For the CDR3, the DNA is TGTGCCAGCAGGGTTCCGGGGGTGGTTGGCGAGACCCAGTACTTC. Its translation is CASRVPGVVGETQYF.

This chain uses TRBV6-5 with TRBJ1-2; TRBD1 aligns across 8 bases. The CDR3 is made up of 13 amino acids. Germline CDR1 and CDR2: MNHEY and SVGAGI. V lost 5 bases, J lost 4 bases, and 3 bases stayed unmatched. CDR3 region: CASSAQGGYGYTF. CDR3 in DNA: TGTGCCAGCAGTGCACAGGGGGGCTATGGCTACACCTTC.

V usage is TRBV10-3 and J usage is TRBJ2-5; the match to TRBD2 covers 11 bases. Unmatched junction bases numbered 4, after V lost 6 bases and J lost 1 base. This CDR3 comprises 15 residues. CDR1 ENHRY and CDR2 SYGVKD come from the germline V gene. CDR3 loop: CAIRLAGAPQETQYF. The CDR3 nucleotides are TGTGCCATCAGACTAGCGGGAGCCCCCCAAGAGACCCAGTACTTC.